Listed below are T cell receptor beta chains from one sample, sequenced in a study of vaccination effects on CD4 cells after COVID-19. Generated by immunoSEQ multiplex PCR, the TCRdb table keeps only in-frame clones and is missing some. Of more than 15,000 clones detected, over 65% appear once; the ten largest clones hold under 25%. The antigens for these receptors are not known. The input for sequencing was CD4+ T cells from PBMCs cultured with SARS-CoV-2 spike peptides, taken after COVID-19 vaccination. The receptor source for this set is a human donor who had a prior SARS-CoV-2 infection. Both conserved end residues are part of each CDR3. The D gene is left open where the match is weak. Not all rows give a size; the values are once, few, many and, for expanded clones, a class.

abundance: few; d_gene: TRBD2; j_gene: TRBJ2-2; len: 14; v_gene: TRBV3-1/TRBV3-2; CDR3nt: TGTGCCAGCAGCCAAGCTCAAGCGGGGGGGGAGCTGTTTTTT; CDR3aa: CASSQAQAGGELFF
abundance: -; d_gene: -; j_gene: TRBJ1-5; len: 15; v_gene: TRBV6-5; CDR3nt: TGTGCCAGCGCGGTAAGGAAAAATAGCAATCAGCCCCAGCATTTT; CDR3aa: CASAVRKNSNQPQHF
abundance: -; d_gene: -; j_gene: TRBJ1-1; len: 15; v_gene: TRBV4-2; CDR3nt: TGTGCCAGCAGCCAAGACCCCCGGGGGCTCACTGAAGCTTTCTTT; CDR3aa: CASSQDPRGLTEAFF
abundance: -; d_gene: TRBD2; j_gene: TRBJ2-7; len: 15; v_gene: TRBV5-4; CDR3nt: TGTGCCAGCAGACCGGACGGGACTAGCGCATCCGAGCAGTACTTC; CDR3aa: CASRPDGTSASEQYF
abundance: few; d_gene: TRBD1; j_gene: TRBJ2-1; len: 13; v_gene: TRBV18; CDR3nt: TGTGCCAGCTCACGGGACAGTGACAATGAGCAGTTCTTC; CDR3aa: CASSRDSDNEQFF
abundance: -; d_gene: -; j_gene: TRBJ2-5; len: 12; v_gene: TRBV6-2/TRBV6-3; CDR3nt: TGTGCCAGCAGCCAGAGGGAAGAGACCCAGTACTTC; CDR3aa: CASSQREETQYF
abundance: few; d_gene: TRBD1; j_gene: TRBJ1-6; len: 16; v_gene: TRBV7-2; CDR3nt: TGTGCCAGCAGCTTACAGACAGGGGGATATAATTCACCCCTCCACTTT; CDR3aa: CASSLQTGGYNSPLHF
abundance: -; d_gene: -; j_gene: TRBJ2-2; len: 14; v_gene: TRBV6-5; CDR3nt: TGTGCCAGCACCCGCCCGGGTGGGGGCGGGGAGCTGTTTTTT; CDR3aa: CASTRPGGGGELFF
abundance: -; d_gene: TRBD2; j_gene: TRBJ2-3; len: 14; v_gene: TRBV5-1; CDR3nt: TGCGCCAGCAGCGAGGGACTAGCTGGGAATACGCAGTATTTT; CDR3aa: CASSEGLAGNTQYF
abundance: -; d_gene: TRBD2; j_gene: TRBJ2-7; len: 16; v_gene: TRBV11-3; CDR3nt: TGTGCCAGCAGCTTAGATATCGGTAGCGGGAGATACGAGCAGTACTTC; CDR3aa: CASSLDIGSGRYEQYF
abundance: -; d_gene: -; j_gene: TRBJ1-2; len: 12; v_gene: TRBV21-1; CDR3nt: TGTGCCAGCAGCAAAGGCGCAGGGGGAGTAACCTTC; CDR3aa: CASSKGAGGVTF
abundance: -; d_gene: TRBD1; j_gene: TRBJ2-7; len: 16; v_gene: TRBV5-1; CDR3nt: TGCGCCAGCAGCCGGACAGGAGTGCATTTAGGCTACGAGCAGTACTTC; CDR3aa: CASSRTGVHLGYEQYF
abundance: few; d_gene: TRBD1; j_gene: TRBJ1-4; len: 15; v_gene: TRBV10-3; CDR3nt: TGTGCCATCAGTGAGTCGGTAGGGGGCGCGGAAAAACTGTTTTTT; CDR3aa: CAISESVGGAEKLFF
abundance: -; d_gene: TRBD2; j_gene: TRBJ2-2; len: 18; v_gene: TRBV12-5; CDR3nt: TGTGCTAGTGGTTTGCCCCTGGGAGCGGGGAAGAACGCCGGGGAGCTGTTTTTT; CDR3aa: CASGLPLGAGKNAGELFF
abundance: -; d_gene: TRBD1; j_gene: TRBJ1-6; len: 15; v_gene: TRBV2; CDR3nt: TGTGCCAGCAGAAAACAGGGGGCAATGGATTCACCCCTCCACTTT; CDR3aa: CASRKQGAMDSPLHF
abundance: -; d_gene: -; j_gene: TRBJ1-6; len: 12; v_gene: TRBV28; CDR3nt: TGTGCCAGCAGCGTACCTGTCGGGCCCCTCCACTTT; CDR3aa: CASSVPVGPLHF
abundance: -; d_gene: TRBD1; j_gene: TRBJ1-2; len: 14; v_gene: TRBV6-5; CDR3nt: TGTGCCAGCAGAGACAGGGATTCAAACTATGGCTACACCTTC; CDR3aa: CASRDRDSNYGYTF
abundance: -; d_gene: -; j_gene: TRBJ2-3; len: 13; v_gene: TRBV10-3; CDR3nt: TGTGCCATCAGTGGGGCAGGCACAGATACGCAGTATTTT; CDR3aa: CAISGAGTDTQYF
abundance: -; d_gene: -; j_gene: TRBJ2-6; len: 16; v_gene: TRBV4-1; CDR3nt: TGCGCCAGCAGCCAAGTTAGGGGGTCTGGGGCCAACGTCCTGACTTTC; CDR3aa: CASSQVRGSGANVLTF
abundance: -; d_gene: TRBD2; j_gene: TRBJ2-1; len: 15; v_gene: TRBV7-2; CDR3nt: TGTGCCAGCAGCTTAGTTGGGACTAGGTTCTTGGAGCAGTTCTTC; CDR3aa: CASSLVGTRFLEQFF
abundance: once; d_gene: -; j_gene: TRBJ2-1; len: 16; v_gene: TRBV12-5; CDR3nt: TGTGCTAGTGGTTTCTTCGGGGGCTTGGAGGACAATGAGCAGTTCTTC; CDR3aa: CASGFFGGLEDNEQFF
abundance: -; d_gene: TRBD1; j_gene: TRBJ1-2; len: 16; v_gene: TRBV10-3; CDR3nt: TGTGCCATCAGTGAGCGAGGGGGCGTTGTTAACTATGGCTACACCTTC; CDR3aa: CAISERGGVVNYGYTF
abundance: -; d_gene: -; j_gene: TRBJ1-6; len: 14; v_gene: TRBV7-8; CDR3nt: TGTGCCAGCAGCTTGGCACCGTATAATTCACCCCTCCACTTT; CDR3aa: CASSLAPYNSPLHF
abundance: -; d_gene: -; j_gene: TRBJ2-3; len: 15; v_gene: TRBV6-5; CDR3nt: TGTGCCAGCAGTTCTCGGACGGCTAGCACAGATACGCAGTATTTT; CDR3aa: CASSSRTASTDTQYF
abundance: few; d_gene: -; j_gene: TRBJ1-6; len: 17; v_gene: TRBV4-1; CDR3nt: TGCGCCAGCAGCCGGGACCCGCCTCCGGGGGTTAATTCACCCCTCCACTTT; CDR3aa: CASSRDPPPGVNSPLHF
abundance: -; d_gene: TRBD1; j_gene: TRBJ1-4; len: 15; v_gene: TRBV30; CDR3nt: TGTGCCTCACTTTCGGCGGGCAGGGGGCCCGAAAAACTGTTTTTT; CDR3aa: CASLSAGRGPEKLFF
abundance: -; d_gene: TRBD2; j_gene: TRBJ2-5; len: 15; v_gene: TRBV7-9; CDR3nt: TGTGCCAGCAGCTTAAGACGGGAGGGCCAAGAGACCCAGTACTTC; CDR3aa: CASSLRREGQETQYF
abundance: -; d_gene: TRBD2; j_gene: TRBJ2-5; len: 18; v_gene: TRBV5-1; CDR3nt: TGCGCCAGCAGCGCGTACCCAACTAGCGGATCTCTCCAAGAGACCCAGTACTTC; CDR3aa: CASSAYPTSGSLQETQYF
abundance: -; d_gene: -; j_gene: TRBJ2-1; len: 13; v_gene: TRBV5-1; CDR3nt: TGCGCCAGCAGCTTGGGACAATACAATGAGCAGTTCTTC; CDR3aa: CASSLGQYNEQFF
abundance: -; d_gene: TRBD2; j_gene: TRBJ2-1; len: 17; v_gene: TRBV9; CDR3nt: TGTGCCAGCAGCGTAGAACTGCGGGGGGAATCCTACAATGAGCAGTTCTTC; CDR3aa: CASSVELRGESYNEQFF
abundance: -; d_gene: -; j_gene: TRBJ1-2; len: 13; v_gene: TRBV3-1/TRBV3-2; CDR3nt: TGTGCCACCGATACCGAGGACGGCTATGGCTACACCTTC; CDR3aa: CATDTEDGYGYTF
abundance: -; d_gene: -; j_gene: TRBJ1-5; len: 15; v_gene: TRBV19; CDR3nt: TGTGCCAGTAGTATCACGGGGAGGGGGAATCAGCCCCAGCATTTT; CDR3aa: CASSITGRGNQPQHF
abundance: -; d_gene: -; j_gene: TRBJ2-5; len: 13; v_gene: TRBV30; CDR3nt: TGTGCCTGGAGCGCGGGGTCTGCCGAGACCCAGTACTTC; CDR3aa: CAWSAGSAETQYF
abundance: -; d_gene: -; j_gene: TRBJ1-3; len: 14; v_gene: TRBV6-6; CDR3nt: TGTGCCAGCAGTTACTCTAGGTCTGGAAACACCATATATTTT; CDR3aa: CASSYSRSGNTIYF
abundance: -; d_gene: -; j_gene: TRBJ1-4; len: 16; v_gene: TRBV30; CDR3nt: TGTGCCTGGAGACCATATTATCCGGGAAGCGGAGAAAAACTGTTTTTT; CDR3aa: CAWRPYYPGSGEKLFF
abundance: -; d_gene: TRBD2; j_gene: TRBJ2-5; len: 16; v_gene: TRBV4-1; CDR3nt: TGCGCCAGCAGCCAAGGACTAGCGGAGTACCAAGAGACCCAGTACTTC; CDR3aa: CASSQGLAEYQETQYF
abundance: few; d_gene: -; j_gene: TRBJ2-1; len: 16; v_gene: TRBV19; CDR3nt: TGTGCCAGTAGTATTCGGAGTACCCTTTCCTACAATGAGCAGTTCTTC; CDR3aa: CASSIRSTLSYNEQFF
abundance: -; d_gene: TRBD2; j_gene: TRBJ2-7; len: 15; v_gene: TRBV2; CDR3nt: TGTGCCAGCAGCTTATCTAGCGGGAGAGTGTACGAGCAGTACTTC; CDR3aa: CASSLSSGRVYEQYF
abundance: -; d_gene: TRBD2; j_gene: TRBJ2-1; len: 16; v_gene: TRBV7-3; CDR3nt: TGTGCCAGCAGCTTACTAGGACTAGCGGGCTACAATGAGCAGTTCTTC; CDR3aa: CASSLLGLAGYNEQFF
abundance: -; d_gene: -; j_gene: TRBJ1-4; len: 14; v_gene: TRBV5-1; CDR3nt: TGCGCCAGCAGCCCGACTGCAATATTTGAAAAACTGTTTTTT; CDR3aa: CASSPTAIFEKLFF
abundance: -; d_gene: -; j_gene: TRBJ2-7; len: 13; v_gene: TRBV6-2/TRBV6-3; CDR3nt: TGTGCCAGCCGCCGGGAGATATACTACGAGCAGTACTTC; CDR3aa: CASRREIYYEQYF
abundance: few; d_gene: TRBD2; j_gene: TRBJ2-1; len: 18; v_gene: TRBV3-1/TRBV3-2; CDR3nt: TGTGCCAGCAGCCAAGATCCATCGAGGACTAGCGGGACCCCCGAGCAGTTCTTC; CDR3aa: CASSQDPSRTSGTPEQFF
abundance: -; d_gene: -; j_gene: TRBJ1-4; len: 15; v_gene: TRBV7-2; CDR3nt: TGTGCCAGCAGCCCCGGGGCGGGGGTGAGGGAAAAACTGTTTTTT; CDR3aa: CASSPGAGVREKLFF
abundance: -; d_gene: -; j_gene: TRBJ1-2; len: 15; v_gene: TRBV15; CDR3nt: TGTGCCACCAGCAGAGGGACAGCCCTTCGCTATGGCTACACCTTC; CDR3aa: CATSRGTALRYGYTF
abundance: -; d_gene: -; j_gene: TRBJ2-3; len: 13; v_gene: TRBV10-3; CDR3nt: TGTGCCATCACATCGTCTGGCACAGATACGCAGTATTTT; CDR3aa: CAITSSGTDTQYF
abundance: -; d_gene: -; j_gene: TRBJ2-5; len: 13; v_gene: TRBV10-3; CDR3nt: TGTGCCATCAGAGGACAGACTCAAGAGACCCAGTACTTC; CDR3aa: CAIRGQTQETQYF
abundance: -; d_gene: TRBD1; j_gene: TRBJ1-1; len: 17; v_gene: TRBV7-3; CDR3nt: TGTGCCAGCAGCTTAACGGGAGGGACAGGTGCGCAGGGGGAAGCTTTCTTT; CDR3aa: CASSLTGGTGAQGEAFF
abundance: -; d_gene: TRBD1; j_gene: TRBJ1-5; len: 17; v_gene: TRBV7-8; CDR3nt: TGTGCCAGCAGCTCACCCCCGAGACAGGGAGAGAATCAGCCCCAGCATTTT; CDR3aa: CASSSPPRQGENQPQHF
abundance: medium-sized; d_gene: TRBD2; j_gene: TRBJ2-5; len: 15; v_gene: TRBV5-4; CDR3nt: TGTGCCAGCAGCCGAAGACTAGCCGATCAAGAGACCCAGTACTTC; CDR3aa: CASSRRLADQETQYF
abundance: -; d_gene: -; j_gene: TRBJ2-3; len: 14; v_gene: TRBV6-1; CDR3nt: TGTGCCAGCAGTGAATCAAGAGCGCAAGATACGCAGTATTTT; CDR3aa: CASSESRAQDTQYF
abundance: -; d_gene: -; j_gene: TRBJ2-1; len: 14; v_gene: TRBV6-1; CDR3nt: TGTGCCAGCAGTGAATACCCGGCGCCCAATGAGCAGTTCTTC; CDR3aa: CASSEYPAPNEQFF
abundance: -; d_gene: -; j_gene: TRBJ1-6; len: 15; v_gene: TRBV27; CDR3nt: TGTGCCAGCAGTTTAATCCCCCCCACGAATTCACCCCTCCACTTT; CDR3aa: CASSLIPPTNSPLHF
abundance: -; d_gene: -; j_gene: TRBJ1-6; len: 15; v_gene: TRBV18; CDR3nt: TGTGCCAGCTCACCACAGTCAGGGAGGTTCCCACCCCTCCACTTT; CDR3aa: CASSPQSGRFPPLHF
abundance: -; d_gene: -; j_gene: TRBJ1-1; len: 14; v_gene: TRBV27; CDR3nt: TGTGCCAGCACCCGGATTGAAGGGCACACTGAAGCTTTCTTT; CDR3aa: CASTRIEGHTEAFF